This TCR beta chain was sequenced in a study of blood T cells in healthy people across ages. CDR3 length: 13 amino acids. Trimming took 5 bases from V and 2 from J, leaving 9 bases between them. Whole-study results and caveats: Roughly linear declines in TCR beta diversity per million T cells occurred with age.

Next came a second PCR, run for about 7 to 12 cycles, which used a sample-barcoded 5' primer along with a J-beta primer mix. MiXCR, run by TCRdb on the 5' RACE reads, gives a single entry per CDR3 protein. The sample contains around 1,500,000 distinct CDR3 sequences, about 43% of which appear only once. Turning to this clonotype: The target antigen is unknown.

This rearrangement joins TRBV12-3 or TRBV12-4 to TRBJ1-1, with D uncertain. The source of this sequence is a woman aged 18-29 years in good health. The sample taken for sequencing was blood. The CDR3 DNA reads as TGTGCCAGCAGTCCCCCCCCCAACACTGAAGCTTTCTTT. This translates into CASSPPPNTEAFF.